The source of this TCR beta chain is a study of T cell repertoires in cytomegalovirus infection. As for the study in general: Public TCR beta signature analysis indicated the presence of both CMV infection and matching HLA type. Study findings and constraints: The ex vivo response was dominated by HLA-C-restricted CMV-specific TCR beta clonotypes. Frequencies of public TCR beta families were cumulated, and this identified carriers of CMV plus the relevant HLA.

Each CDR3 protein gets one entry after TCRdb re-called the reads with MiXCR. The sample yields tens of thousands of distinct CDR3 sequences, 22% seen once. This clonotype has a handful of counts. Its target is not known. The CDR3 has 12 amino acids. The ends were cut back, 2 bases at V and 10 bases at J, with 10 bases in the middle. Germline-derived CDR1 and CDR2 are SGHDT and YYEEEE. The TCR sequence derives from a human donor in good health (CMV status not recorded). Some clones in this sample may be carry-over from other donors' samples. The sequenced sample was PBMCs, sequenced either directly or after in vitro stimulation (not recorded which). The rearrangement uses TRBV5-6 and TRBJ1-5, with D perhaps TRBD1 (6 bases). CDR3: CASSFRGHPQHF. CDR3 in DNA: TGTGCCAGCAGCTTCAGGGGTCATCCCCAGCATTTT.